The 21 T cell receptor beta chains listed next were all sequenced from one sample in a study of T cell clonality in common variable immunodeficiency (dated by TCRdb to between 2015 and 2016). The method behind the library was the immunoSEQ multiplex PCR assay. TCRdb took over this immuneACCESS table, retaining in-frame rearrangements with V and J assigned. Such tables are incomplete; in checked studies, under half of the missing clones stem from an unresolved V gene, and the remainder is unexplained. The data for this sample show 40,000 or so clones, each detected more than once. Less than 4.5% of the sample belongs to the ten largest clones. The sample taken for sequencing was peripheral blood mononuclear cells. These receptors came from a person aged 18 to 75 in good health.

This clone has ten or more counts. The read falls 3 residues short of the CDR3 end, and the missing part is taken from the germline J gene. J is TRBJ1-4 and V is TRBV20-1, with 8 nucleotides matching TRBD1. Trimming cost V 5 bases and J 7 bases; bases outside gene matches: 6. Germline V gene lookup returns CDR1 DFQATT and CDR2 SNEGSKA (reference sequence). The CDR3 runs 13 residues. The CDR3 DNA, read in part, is TGCAGTGCTCTTTCAGGGGGCGGTGAAAAA. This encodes CSALSGGGEK. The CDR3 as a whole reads CSALSGGGEKLFF.

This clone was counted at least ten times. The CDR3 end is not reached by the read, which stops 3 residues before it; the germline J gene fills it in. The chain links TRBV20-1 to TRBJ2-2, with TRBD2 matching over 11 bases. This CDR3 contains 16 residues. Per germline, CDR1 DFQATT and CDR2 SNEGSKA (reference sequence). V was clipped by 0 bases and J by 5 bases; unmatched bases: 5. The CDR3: CSARDRRLAGTGELFF. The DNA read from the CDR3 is TGCAGTGCTAGAGATCGGAGACTAGCGGGAACCGGGGAG.

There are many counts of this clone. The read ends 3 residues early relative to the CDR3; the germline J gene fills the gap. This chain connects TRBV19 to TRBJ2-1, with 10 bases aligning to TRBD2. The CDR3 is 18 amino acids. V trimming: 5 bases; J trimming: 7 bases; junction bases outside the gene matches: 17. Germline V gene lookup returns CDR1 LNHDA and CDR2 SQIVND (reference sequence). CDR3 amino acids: CASSHNRGESGRVNEQFF. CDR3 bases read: TGTGCCAGTAGTCACAACAGGGGCGAGAGCGGGAGGGTGAATGAG.

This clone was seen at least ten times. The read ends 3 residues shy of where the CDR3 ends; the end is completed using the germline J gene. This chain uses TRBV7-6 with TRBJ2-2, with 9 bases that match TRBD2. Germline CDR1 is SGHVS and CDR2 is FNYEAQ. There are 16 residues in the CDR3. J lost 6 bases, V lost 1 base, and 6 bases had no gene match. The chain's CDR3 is CASSLEAGGLAGELFF. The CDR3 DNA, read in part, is TGTGCCAGCAGCTTAGAGGCGGGGGGGCTCGCCGGGGAG.

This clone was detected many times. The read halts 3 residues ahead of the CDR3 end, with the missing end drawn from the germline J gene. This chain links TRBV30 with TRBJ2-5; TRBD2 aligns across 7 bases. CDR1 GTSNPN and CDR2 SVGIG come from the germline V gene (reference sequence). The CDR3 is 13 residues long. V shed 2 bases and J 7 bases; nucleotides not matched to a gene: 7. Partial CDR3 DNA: TGTGCCTGGAGTCCAAGCGGGATTTGGACC. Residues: CAWSPSGIWT. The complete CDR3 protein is CAWSPSGIWTQYF.

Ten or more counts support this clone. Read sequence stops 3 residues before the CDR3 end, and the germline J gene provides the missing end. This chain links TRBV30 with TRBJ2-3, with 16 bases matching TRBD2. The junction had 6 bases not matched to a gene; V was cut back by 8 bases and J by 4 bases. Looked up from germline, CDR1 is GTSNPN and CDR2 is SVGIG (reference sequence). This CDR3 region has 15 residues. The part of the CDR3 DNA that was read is TGTGCCGAGGGACTAGCGGGAGGGCCTGCAGATACG. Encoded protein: CAEGLAGGPADT. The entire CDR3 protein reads CAEGLAGGPADTQYF. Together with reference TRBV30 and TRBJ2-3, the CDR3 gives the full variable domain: SQTIHQWPATLVQPVGSPLSLECTVEGTSNPNLYWYRQAAGRGLQLLFYSVGIGQISSEVPQNLSASRPQDRQFILSSKKLLLSDSGFYLCAEGLAGGPADTQYFGPGTRLTVL.

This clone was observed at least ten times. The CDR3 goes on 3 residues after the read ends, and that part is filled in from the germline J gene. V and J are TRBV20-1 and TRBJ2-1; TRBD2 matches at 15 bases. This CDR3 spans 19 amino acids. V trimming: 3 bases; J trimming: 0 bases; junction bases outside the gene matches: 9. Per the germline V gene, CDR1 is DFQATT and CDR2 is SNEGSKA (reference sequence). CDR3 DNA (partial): TGCAGTGCTAGTCTCCCGGGACTAGCGGGAGGTAACTCCTACAATGAG. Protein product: CSASLPGLAGGNSYNE. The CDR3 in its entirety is CSASLPGLAGGNSYNEQFF.

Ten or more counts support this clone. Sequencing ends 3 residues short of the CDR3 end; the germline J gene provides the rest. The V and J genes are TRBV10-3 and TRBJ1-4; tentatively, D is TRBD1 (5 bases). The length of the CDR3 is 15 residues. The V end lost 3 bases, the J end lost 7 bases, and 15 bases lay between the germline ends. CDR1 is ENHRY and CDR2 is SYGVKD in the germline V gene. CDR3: CAISDRVQGSEKLFF. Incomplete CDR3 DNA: TGTGCCATCAGTGATCGTGTTCAGGGTAGTGAAAAA.

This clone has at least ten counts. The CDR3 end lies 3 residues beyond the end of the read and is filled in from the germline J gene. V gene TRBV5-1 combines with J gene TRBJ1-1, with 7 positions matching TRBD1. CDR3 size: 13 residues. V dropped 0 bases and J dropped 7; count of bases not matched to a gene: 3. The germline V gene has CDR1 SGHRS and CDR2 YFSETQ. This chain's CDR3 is CASSLDRGVEAFF. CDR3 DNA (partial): TGCGCCAGCAGCTTGGACAGGGGAGTTGAA.

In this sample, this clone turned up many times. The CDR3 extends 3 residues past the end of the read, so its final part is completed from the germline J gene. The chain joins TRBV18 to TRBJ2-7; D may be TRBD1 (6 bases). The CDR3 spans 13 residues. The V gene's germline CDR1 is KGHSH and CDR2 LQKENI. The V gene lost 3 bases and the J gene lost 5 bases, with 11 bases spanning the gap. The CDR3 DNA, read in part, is TGTGCCAGCTCACCGACAGGAACCAACGAG. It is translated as CASSPTGTNE. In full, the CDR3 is CASSPTGTNEQYF.

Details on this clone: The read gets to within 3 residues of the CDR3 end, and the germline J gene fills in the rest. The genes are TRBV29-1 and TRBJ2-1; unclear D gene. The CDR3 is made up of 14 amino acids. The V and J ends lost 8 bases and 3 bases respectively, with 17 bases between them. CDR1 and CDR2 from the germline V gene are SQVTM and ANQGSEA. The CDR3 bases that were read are TGCAGCTCAGGCCTATCCAGCCTCTACAATGAG. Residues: CSSGLSSLYNE. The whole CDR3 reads CSSGLSSLYNEQFF.

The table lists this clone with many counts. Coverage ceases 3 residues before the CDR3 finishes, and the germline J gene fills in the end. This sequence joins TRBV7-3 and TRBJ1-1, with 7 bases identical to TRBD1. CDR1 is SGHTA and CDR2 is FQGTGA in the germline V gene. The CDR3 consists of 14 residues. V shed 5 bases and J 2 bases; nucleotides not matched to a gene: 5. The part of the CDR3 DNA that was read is TGTGCCAGCAGCCCACGACAGGGAAACACTGAA. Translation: CASSPRQGNTE. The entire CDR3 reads CASSPRQGNTEAFF.

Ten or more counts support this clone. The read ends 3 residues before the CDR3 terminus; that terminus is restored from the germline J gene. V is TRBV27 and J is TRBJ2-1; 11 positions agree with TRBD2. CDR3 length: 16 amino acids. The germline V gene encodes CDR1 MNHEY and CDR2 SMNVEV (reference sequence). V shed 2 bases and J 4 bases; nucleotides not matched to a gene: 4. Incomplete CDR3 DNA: TGTGCCAGCAGTTTAACGGGACTAGCGGAATACAATGAG. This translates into CASSLTGLAEYNE. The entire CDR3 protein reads CASSLTGLAEYNEQFF.

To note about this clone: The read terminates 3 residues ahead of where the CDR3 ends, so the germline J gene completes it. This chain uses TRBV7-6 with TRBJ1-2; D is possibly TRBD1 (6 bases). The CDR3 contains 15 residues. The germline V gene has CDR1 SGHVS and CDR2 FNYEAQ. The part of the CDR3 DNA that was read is TGTGCCAGCAGCTTGAAGCTGGGTTCAGGGGATACC. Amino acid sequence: CASSLKLGSGDT. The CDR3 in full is CASSLKLGSGDTYTF.

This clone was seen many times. CDR3 DNA (partial): TGTGCCAGCAGCCAAGTTGCTAGCGGGACCATGGATACG. This codes for CASSQVASGTMDT. The CDR3, in full, reads CASSQVASGTMDTQYF. The rearrangement joins TRBV4-2 to TRBJ2-3; 9 nucleotides align to TRBD2. Sequencing ends 3 residues short of the CDR3 end; the germline J gene provides the rest. Trimming removed 1 base from V and 6 bases from J; junction bases left unmatched: 8. The CDR3 extends over 16 amino acids. The germline V gene has CDR1 LGHNA and CDR2 YNFKEQ.

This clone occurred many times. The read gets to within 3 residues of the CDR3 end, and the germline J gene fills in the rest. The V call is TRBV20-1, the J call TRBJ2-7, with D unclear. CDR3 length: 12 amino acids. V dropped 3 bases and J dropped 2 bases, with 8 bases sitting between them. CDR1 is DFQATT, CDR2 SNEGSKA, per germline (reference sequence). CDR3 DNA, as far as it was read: TGCAGTGCTAGGGCAAGAGCCTACGAG. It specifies CSARARAYE. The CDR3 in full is CSARARAYEQYF.

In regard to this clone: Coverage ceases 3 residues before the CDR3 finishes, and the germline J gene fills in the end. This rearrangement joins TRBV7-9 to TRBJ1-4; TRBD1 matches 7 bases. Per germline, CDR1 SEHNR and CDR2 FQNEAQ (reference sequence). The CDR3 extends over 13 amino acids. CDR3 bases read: TGTGCCAGCAGCTTAGGGGGACAGTATGAA. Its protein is CASSLGGQYE. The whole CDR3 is CASSLGGQYELFF.

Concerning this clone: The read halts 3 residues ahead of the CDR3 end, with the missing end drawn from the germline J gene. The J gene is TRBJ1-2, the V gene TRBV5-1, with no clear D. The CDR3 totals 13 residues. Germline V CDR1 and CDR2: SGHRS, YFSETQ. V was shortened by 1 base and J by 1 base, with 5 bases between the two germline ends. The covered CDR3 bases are TGCGCCAGCAGCTTGCAGAGTAACTATGGC. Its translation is CASSLQSNYG. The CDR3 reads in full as CASSLQSNYGYTF.

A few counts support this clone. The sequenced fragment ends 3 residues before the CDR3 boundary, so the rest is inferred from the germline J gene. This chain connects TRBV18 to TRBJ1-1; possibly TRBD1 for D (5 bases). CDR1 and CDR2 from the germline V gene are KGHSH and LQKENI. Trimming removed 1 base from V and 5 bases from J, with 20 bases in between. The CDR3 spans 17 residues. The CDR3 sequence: CASSPLAGTGGGTEAFF. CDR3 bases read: TGTGCCAGCTCACCACTCGCCGGGACCGGGGGAGGGACTGAA. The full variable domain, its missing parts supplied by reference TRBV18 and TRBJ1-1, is NAGVMQNPRHLVRRRGQEARLRCSPMKGHSHVYWYRQLPEEGLKFMVYLQKENIIDESGMPKERFSAEFPKEGPSILRIQQVVRGDSAAYFCASSPLAGTGGGTEAFFGQGTRLTVV.

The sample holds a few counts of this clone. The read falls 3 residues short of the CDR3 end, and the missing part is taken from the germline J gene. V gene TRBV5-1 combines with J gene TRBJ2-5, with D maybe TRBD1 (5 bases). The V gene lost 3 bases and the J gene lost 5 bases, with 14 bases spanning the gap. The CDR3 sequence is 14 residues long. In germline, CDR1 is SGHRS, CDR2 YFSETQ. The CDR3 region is CASSSARQWETQYF. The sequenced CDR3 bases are TGCGCCAGCAGCTCCGCTCGACAGTGGGAGACC.

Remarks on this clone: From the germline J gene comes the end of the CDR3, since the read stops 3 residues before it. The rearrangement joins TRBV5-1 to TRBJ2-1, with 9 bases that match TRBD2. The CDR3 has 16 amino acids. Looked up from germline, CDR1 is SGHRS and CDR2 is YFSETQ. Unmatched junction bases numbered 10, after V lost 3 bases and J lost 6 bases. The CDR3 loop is CASSSIAGAGINEQFF. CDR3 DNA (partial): TGCGCCAGCAGCTCTATAGCGGGAGCAGGTATCAATGAG.